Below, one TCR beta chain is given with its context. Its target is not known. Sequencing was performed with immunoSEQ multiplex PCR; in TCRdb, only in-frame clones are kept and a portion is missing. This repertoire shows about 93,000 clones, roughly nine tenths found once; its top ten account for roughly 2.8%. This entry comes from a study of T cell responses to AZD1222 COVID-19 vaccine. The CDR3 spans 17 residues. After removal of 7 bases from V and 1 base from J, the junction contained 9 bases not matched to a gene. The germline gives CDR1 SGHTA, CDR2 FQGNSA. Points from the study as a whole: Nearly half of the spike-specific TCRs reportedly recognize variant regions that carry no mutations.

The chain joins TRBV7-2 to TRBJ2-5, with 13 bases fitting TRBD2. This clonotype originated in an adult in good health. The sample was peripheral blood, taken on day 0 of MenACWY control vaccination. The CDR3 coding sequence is TGTGCCAGCACGTTAATGGGGACTAGCGGGGCCCAAGAGACCCAGTACTTC. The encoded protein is CASTLMGTSGAQETQYF. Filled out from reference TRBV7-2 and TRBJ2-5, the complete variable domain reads GAGVSQSPSNKVTEKGKDVELRCDPISGHTALYWYRQSLGQGLEFLIYFQGNSAPDKSGLPSDRFSAERTGGSVSTLTIQRTQQEDSAVYLCASTLMGTSGAQETQYFGPGTRLLVL.